One and the same sample provided the 20 T cell receptor beta chains below, sequenced in a study of OX40 agonist ivuxolimab in advanced cancers. Repertoires were generated with immunoSEQ multiplex PCR, while TCRdb's copy carries only in-frame clones and drops some. The profile shows about 49,000 clones, 75% to 80% of them singletons. Sample: CD4+ or CD8+ T cells sorted from blood, taken in a trial of the OX40 agonist ivuxolimab. These receptors originate from an adult with an advanced solid tumor such as melanoma, head and neck, liver or kidney cancer.

The chain recombines TRBV5-6 with TRBJ1-1; D possibly corresponds to TRBD1 (5 bases). The germline CDR1 and CDR2 sequences are SGHDT and YYEEEE. The CDR3 sequence is 16 residues long. V gave up 4 bases and J gave up 4 bases, with 20 bases separating them. CDR3 coding DNA: TGTGCCAGCAGCCCCCTTTCCTGGACATTCAGCACTGAAGCTTTCTTT. Protein: CASSPLSWTFSTEAFF.

The chain employs TRBV6-1 and TRBJ2-7, with 10 positions matching TRBD2. The CDR3 is 14 residues long. With 6 bases clipped from V and 4 bases from J, the junction kept 6 bases outside the gene matches. The germline CDR1 and CDR2 sequences are MNHNS and SASEGT. The DNA for the CDR3 is TGTGCCAGCAGAGAGGGGACTAGCGTTTACGAGCAGTACTTC. Translating it yields CASREGTSVYEQYF.

This clone is labeled medium-sized. This sequence joins TRBV2 and TRBJ2-1; D remains ambiguous. The germline CDR1 and CDR2 sequences are SNHLY and FYNNEI. Trimming removed 7 bases from V and 6 bases from J, with 13 bases in between. This CDR3 has 13 residues. The CDR3: CASNTLGINEQFF. CDR3 sequence (DNA): TGTGCCAGCAACACCTTAGGCATCAATGAGCAGTTCTTC.

The table lists this clone with a few counts. This chain joins TRBV19 and TRBJ1-1; D may be TRBD1 (5 bases). The V gene's germline CDR1 is LNHDA and CDR2 SQIVND (reference sequence). The CDR3 loop spans 17 amino acids. The ends were cut back, 4 bases at V and 5 bases at J, with 23 bases in the middle. In DNA form, the CDR3 reads TGTGCCAGTAGTACAGCAAAATACAGGAGGAAGGGAACTGAAGCTTTCTTT. Translation gives CASSTAKYRRKGTEAFF.

This chain joins TRBV5-1 and TRBJ2-7; 10 bases map to TRBD1. The germline V gene has CDR1 SGHRS and CDR2 YFSETQ. CDR3 size: 15 residues. V was pared by 0 bases and J by 0 bases, with 0 bases of the junction left unmatched. The CDR3 spells CASSLGTGGSYEQYF. The CDR3 DNA is TGCGCCAGCAGCTTGGGGACAGGGGGCTCCTACGAGCAGTACTTC.

The chain employs TRBV11-3 and TRBJ2-2, with TRBD2 matching 11 bases. Germline CDR1 is SGHNT and CDR2 is YENEEA. With V trimmed by 2 bases and J by 7 bases, 3 bases remained unmatched. The CDR3 contains 15 residues. CDR3 sequence (DNA): TGTGCCAGCAGCTTACTAGCGGGAGGCCTCGGGGAGCTGTTTTTT. Translated, it gives CASSLLAGGLGELFF. Supplemented by reference TRBV11-3 and TRBJ2-2, the full variable domain reads EAGVVQSPRYKIIEKKQPVAFWCNPISGHNTLYWYLQNLGQGPELLIRYENEEAVDDSQLPKDRFSAERLKGVDSTLKIQPAELGDSAVYLCASSLLAGGLGELFFGEGSRLTVL.

Here the CDR3 DNA reads TGCGCCAGCAGGCTAGAAGTTGCAACTAATGAAAAACTGTTTTTT. Translated, it gives CASRLEVATNEKLFF. This sequence joins TRBV5-1 and TRBJ1-4; D unclear. CDR1 and CDR2 from the germline V gene are SGHRS and YFSETQ. Trimming took off 5 bases at V and 0 bases at J, with 11 bases between the two ends. The CDR3 covers 15 residues.

The chain is built from TRBV4-3 and TRBJ2-7; 7 positions agree with TRBD1. Germline values: CDR1 LGHNA, CDR2 YSLEER. With 0 bases clipped from V and 0 bases from J, the junction kept 5 bases outside the gene matches. This CDR3 has 16 residues. In nucleotides, the CDR3 is TGCGCCAGCAGCCAAGATTGGACAGGAAGCTCCTACGAGCAGTACTTC. The encoded protein is CASSQDWTGSSYEQYF.

This rearrangement joins TRBV7-2 to TRBJ2-1; the D is unclear. Trimming took off 1 base at V and 4 bases at J, with 11 bases between the two ends. The CDR3 is 15 residues long. The germline V gene has CDR1 SGHTA and CDR2 FQGNSA. CDR3 protein: CASSLVAESYNEQFF. The CDR3 region has the DNA TGTGCCAGCAGCTTAGTGGCGGAGTCATACAATGAGCAGTTCTTC.

The rearrangement uses TRBV18 and TRBJ1-3; D possibly corresponds to TRBD1 (6 bases). The CDR3 has 14 amino acids. Germline V CDR1 and CDR2: KGHSH, LQKENI. V was pared by 8 bases and J by 8 bases, with 19 bases between. CDR3 DNA sequence: TGTGCCAGCCTTCTCGAGGGGGGCGCGGACACCATATATTTT. It translates to CASLLEGGADTIYF.

The rearrangement links TRBV30 to TRBJ1-1; no reliable D call. Looked up from germline, CDR1 is GTSNPN and CDR2 is SVGIG (reference sequence). CDR3 length: 14 amino acids. V was shortened by 3 bases and J by 0 bases, with 11 bases between the two germline ends. The CDR3 DNA is TGTGCCTGGAGCCCTCGGACTGTGAACACTGAAGCTTTCTTT. Its protein is CAWSPRTVNTEAFF.

The chain's CDR3 is CAGAIAFGHEQFF. In nucleotides, the CDR3 is TGTGCCGGGGCGATAGCCTTTGGTCATGAGCAGTTCTTC. The J gene is TRBJ2-1, the V gene TRBV6-1; a weak D match, TRBD1 (5 bases). The CDR3 is 13 amino acids. The V and J ends lost 11 bases and 8 bases respectively, with 19 bases between them. In germline, CDR1 is MNHNS, CDR2 SASEGT.

This chain uses TRBV6-6 with TRBJ1-2; the match to TRBD1 covers 8 bases. The CDR3 is 13 residues long. Germline assignment: CDR1 MNHNY and CDR2 SVGAGI (reference sequence). V dropped 2 bases and J dropped 12; count of bases not matched to a gene: 8. The DNA of the CDR3 is TGTGCCAGCAGTTACGCCGGACAGGGCGAGAACACCTTC. It yields the protein CASSYAGQGENTF.

V and J are TRBV5-1 and TRBJ2-5, with 7 bases identical to TRBD1. The V gene's germline CDR1 is SGHRS and CDR2 YFSETQ. V lost 4 bases, J lost 4 bases, and 10 bases stayed unmatched. This CDR3 has 15 amino acids. The CDR3 spells CASSPGQPSVETQYF. DNA of the CDR3: TGCGCCAGCAGCCCGGGACAGCCAAGCGTAGAGACCCAGTACTTC.

The gene calls are TRBV19 and TRBJ2-7; D call uncertain. The germline V gene encodes CDR1 LNHDA and CDR2 SQIVND (reference sequence). V lost 3 bases, J lost 6 bases, and 12 bases lay in between. The CDR3 runs to 13 residues. The CDR3 is CASSIGRLGEQYF. The DNA of the CDR3 is TGTGCCAGTAGTATTGGGCGGTTGGGCGAGCAGTACTTC.

This clone was detected a few times. The junction shows a germline mismatch at one end, possibly a read error. The J gene is TRBJ1-2, the V gene TRBV2, with 8 bases lining up with TRBD1. The CDR3 extends over 12 amino acids. Germline assignment: CDR1 SNHLY and CDR2 FYNNEI. The CDR3: CASSATGDGYTF. Here the CDR3 DNA reads TGTGCCAGCAGTGCGACAGGGGATGGGTACACCTTC.

The chain combines TRBV29-1 with TRBJ2-3; tentatively, D is TRBD2 (5 bases). CDR3 length: 14 residues. Germline V CDR1 and CDR2: SQVTM, ANQGSEA. The germline V and J ends were trimmed by 4 bases and 2 bases, with 13 bases remaining between them. The CDR3 DNA reads as TGCAGCGTTGCTTCGGGGTTCGACACAGATACGCAGTATTTT. Amino acid sequence: CSVASGFDTDTQYF.

The J gene is TRBJ2-7, the V gene TRBV7-9, with TRBD1 identical over 7 bases. After removal of 5 bases from V and 2 bases from J, the junction contained 6 bases not matched to a gene. The germline V gene has CDR1 SEHNR and CDR2 FQNEAQ (reference sequence). This CDR3 spans 14 amino acids. DNA for the CDR3: TGTGCCAGCAGCCTCCCCCAGGGGGCCTACGAGCAGTACTTC. Amino acid sequence: CASSLPQGAYEQYF.

The genes are TRBV10-3 and TRBJ1-2, with D perhaps matching TRBD1 (5 bases). This CDR3 contains 14 residues. Per the germline V gene, CDR1 is ENHRY and CDR2 is SYGVKD. V shed 4 bases and J shed 3 bases, with 12 bases lying between them. The DNA of the CDR3 is TGTGCCATCAGTGGGGGACTCCGGGACTATGGCTACACCTTC. It translates to CAISGGLRDYGYTF.

V and J are TRBV5-8 and TRBJ2-5, with 14 bases that match TRBD2. J was trimmed by 5 bases and V by 3 bases; bases with no gene match: 12. The germline gives CDR1 SGHTS, CDR2 YDEGEE. This CDR3 has 18 residues. The CDR3 reads CASSSGTSGSGMAETQYF. The CDR3 DNA is TGTGCCAGCAGCTCGGGGACTAGCGGGAGCGGTATGGCGGAGACCCAGTACTTC.